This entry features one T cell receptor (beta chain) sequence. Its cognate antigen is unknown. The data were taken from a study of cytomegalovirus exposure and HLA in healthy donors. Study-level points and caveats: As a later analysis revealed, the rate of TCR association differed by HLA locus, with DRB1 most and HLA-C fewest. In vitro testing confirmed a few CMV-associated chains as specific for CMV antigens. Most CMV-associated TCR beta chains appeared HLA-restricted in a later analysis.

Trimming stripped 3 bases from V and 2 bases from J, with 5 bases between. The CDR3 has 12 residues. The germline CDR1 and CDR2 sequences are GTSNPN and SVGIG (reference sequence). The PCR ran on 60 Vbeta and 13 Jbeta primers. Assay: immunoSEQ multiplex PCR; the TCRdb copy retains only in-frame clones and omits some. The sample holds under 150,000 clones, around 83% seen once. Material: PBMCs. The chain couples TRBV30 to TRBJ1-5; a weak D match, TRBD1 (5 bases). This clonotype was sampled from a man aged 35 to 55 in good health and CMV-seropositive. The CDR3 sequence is CAWSRGNQPQHF. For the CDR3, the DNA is TGTGCCTGGAGCAGGGGCAATCAGCCCCAGCATTTT.